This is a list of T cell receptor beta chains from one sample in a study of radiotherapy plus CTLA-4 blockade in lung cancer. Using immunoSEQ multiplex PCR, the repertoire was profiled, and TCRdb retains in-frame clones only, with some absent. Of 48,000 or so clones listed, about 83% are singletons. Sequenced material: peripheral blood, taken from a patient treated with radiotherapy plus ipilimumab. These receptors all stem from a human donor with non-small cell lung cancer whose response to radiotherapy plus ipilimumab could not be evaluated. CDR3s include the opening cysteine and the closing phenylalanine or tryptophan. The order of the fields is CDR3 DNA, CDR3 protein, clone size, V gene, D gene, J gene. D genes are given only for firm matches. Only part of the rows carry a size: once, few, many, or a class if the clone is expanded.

TGTGCCAGCAGCTCGTCCCGGGACAGGAGCTCTGGGGCCAACGTCCTGACTTTC	CASSSSRDRSSGANVLTF	few	TRBV7-8	TRBD1	TRBJ2-6
TGTGCCAGCAGTTTCCTGAGCGGGAGTCCAGGCGAGCAGTACTTC	CASSFLSGSPGEQYF	-	TRBV28	TRBD2	TRBJ2-7
TGTGCCAGCAGTATTAGACAGGACTATGGCTACACCTTC	CASSIRQDYGYTF	-	TRBV2	-	TRBJ1-2
TGCGCCAGCAACGGGAGCTCGGGGAACACTGAAGCTTTCTTT	CASNGSSGNTEAFF	-	TRBV10-1	-	TRBJ1-1
TGTGCCAGCAGCTTCCAGGGGTTCAATCAGCCCCAGCATTTT	CASSFQGFNQPQHF	-	TRBV7-2	-	TRBJ1-5
TGTGCCAGCAGCTTATTAACTGCCTCCTACAATGAGCAGTTCTTC	CASSLLTASYNEQFF	-	TRBV7-6	-	TRBJ2-1
TGTGCCAGCACACAGGGGATCGGGGAGCTGTTTTTT	CASTQGIGELFF	once	TRBV5-6	TRBD1	TRBJ2-2
TGTGCCAGCAGCATCTCTAGCGGGAGGGCATCGGAGACCCAGTACTTC	CASSISSGRASETQYF	-	TRBV9	TRBD2	TRBJ2-5
TGTGCCAGCAGTGAACAGGGGGATCTGTACAATGAGCAGTTCTTC	CASSEQGDLYNEQFF	few	TRBV6-1	TRBD1	TRBJ2-1
TGTGCCAGCAGCGCGCGCGGGGGGGCTCGAGGCTACACCTTC	CASSARGGARGYTF	-	TRBV7-2	-	TRBJ1-2
TGTGCCAGCAGCTTAGCAATTAGCCGTGGCGGGAGAAGCACAGATACGCAGTATTTT	CASSLAISRGGRSTDTQYF	-	TRBV7-2	TRBD2	TRBJ2-3
TGTGCCAGTAGTGCCCTGACAGGGTCTAGCAATCAGCCCCAGCATTTT	CASSALTGSSNQPQHF	once	TRBV19	TRBD1	TRBJ1-5
TGTGCCAGCAGCGTAGGAGGGACTAGCGGGATCTACAATGAGCAGTTCTTC	CASSVGGTSGIYNEQFF	few	TRBV9	TRBD2	TRBJ2-1